Listed below are T cell receptor beta chains from one sample, sequenced in a study of human T cells and chemical hapten exposure. TCRdb reprocessed the RACE reads via MiXCR and lists one record per CDR3 protein. Here the sample spans about 71,000 distinct CDR3 sequences, 9.8% being singletons. Sequenced here: whole blood, sampled in connection with sensitization to the hapten diphenylcyclopropenone (DPC). The source of these receptors is a woman aged 40 to 55 with alopecia areata. Some clones in this sample may be carry-over from other donors' samples. CDR3s include the opening cysteine and the closing phenylalanine or tryptophan. A D gene is named only where the DNA matches it firmly. Clone sizes are given selectively: once, few, many, or a class where the clone is expanded.

size: .
J: TRBJ1-2
D: .
V: TRBV20-1
CDR3: CSARVGRVRGYTF
DNA: TGCAGTGCTAGAGTGGGCAGGGTGCGAGGCTACACCTTC

size: many
J: TRBJ2-7
D: TRBD1
V: TRBV3-1
CDR3: CASSQDTLQGREQYF
DNA: TGTGCCAGCAGCCAAGATACCCTACAGGGGCGCGAGCAGTACTTC

size: many
J: TRBJ1-6
D: .
V: TRBV3-1
CDR3: CASSLSRDSPLHF
DNA: TGTGCCAGCAGCCTATCCAGGGATTCACCCCTCCACTTT

size: .
J: TRBJ2-7
D: .
V: TRBV18
CDR3: CASSPNHRDEQYF
DNA: TGTGCCAGCTCACCTAATCACAGGGACGAGCAGTACTTC

size: many
J: TRBJ2-3
D: TRBD1
V: TRBV12-3/TRBV12-4
CDR3: CASSPSRDSWLDTQYF
DNA: TGTGCCAGCAGCCCCTCCCGGGACAGTTGGTTGGATACGCAGTATTTT

size: many
J: TRBJ2-3
D: TRBD2
V: TRBV4-3
CDR3: CASSQTPAGGPDTQYF
DNA: TGCGCCAGCAGCCAGACCCCAGCGGGGGGGCCAGATACGCAGTATTTT

size: few
J: TRBJ1-2
D: .
V: TRBV19
CDR3: CASSPGIYGYTF
DNA: TGTGCCAGTTCCCCAGGGATTTATGGCTACACCTTC

size: many
J: TRBJ2-7
D: .
V: TRBV12-3/TRBV12-4
CDR3: CASSLQGRDEQYF
DNA: TGTGCCAGCAGTTTGCAGGGACGGGACGAGCAGTACTTC

size: few
J: TRBJ2-1
D: TRBD2
V: TRBV7-9
CDR3: CASSSTPLGGGQFF
DNA: TGTGCCAGCAGCTCCACCCCCCTTGGGGGGGGGCAGTTCTTC

size: many
J: TRBJ2-7
D: .
V: TRBV7-9
CDR3: CASSLPLAGSEQYF
DNA: TGTGCCAGCAGCTTACCGTTGGCAGGGTCCGAGCAGTACTTC

size: many
J: TRBJ1-2
D: .
V: TRBV10-3
CDR3: CAISEPGGGGYTF
DNA: TGTGCCATCAGTGAGCCGGGAGGAGGTGGCTACACCTTC

size: many
J: TRBJ1-2
D: .
V: TRBV7-6
CDR3: CASSLERGSYGYTF
DNA: TGTGCCAGCAGCTTAGAAAGGGGGTCCTATGGCTACACCTTC

size: many
J: TRBJ1-5
D: .
V: TRBV12-3/TRBV12-4
CDR3: CASRRQGNQPQHF
DNA: TGTGCCAGCAGACGACAGGGCAATCAGCCCCAGCATTTT

size: many
J: TRBJ2-5
D: TRBD2
V: TRBV7-6
CDR3: CASGVASGVETQYF
DNA: TGTGCCAGTGGCGTTGCTAGCGGGGTCGAGACCCAGTACTTC

size: few
J: TRBJ2-4
D: .
V: TRBV7-8
CDR3: CASSIFKKNIQYF
DNA: TGTGCCAGCAGCATATTTAAAAAAAACATTCAGTACTTC

size: many
J: TRBJ2-1
D: TRBD2
V: TRBV30
CDR3: CAWSGGQFF
DNA: TGTGCCTGGTCGGGAGGGCAGTTCTTC

size: .
J: TRBJ2-3
D: TRBD1
V: TRBV20-1
CDR3: CSASQNRGGWTDTQYF
DNA: TGCAGTGCTTCACAAAACAGGGGCGGTTGGACAGATACGCAGTATTTT

size: many
J: TRBJ2-1
D: TRBD1
V: TRBV11-2
CDR3: CASSLDPGTAEREQFF
DNA: TGTGCCAGCAGCTTAGACCCCGGGACAGCGGAAAGGGAGCAGTTCTTC

size: many
J: TRBJ2-1
D: .
V: TRBV29-1
CDR3: CSVDIGQGGGEQFF
DNA: TGCAGCGTTGATATAGGACAGGGCGGGGGTGAGCAGTTCTTC

size: many
J: TRBJ1-1
D: TRBD1
V: TRBV5-1
CDR3: CASSLDRAGTEAFF
DNA: TGCGCCAGCAGCCTGGACAGGGCGGGGACTGAAGCTTTCTTT

size: many
J: TRBJ2-7
D: TRBD1
V: TRBV6-5
CDR3: CASSRQGGREQYF
DNA: TGTGCCAGCAGTCGACAGGGTGGTAGAGAGCAGTACTTC

size: .
J: TRBJ1-2
D: .
V: TRBV4-2
CDR3: CASSQEVRAVTF
DNA: TGTGCCAGCAGCCAAGAGGTCAGGGCAGTCACCTTC

size: few
J: TRBJ2-1
D: TRBD2
V: TRBV6-2/TRBV6-3
CDR3: CASRSGLAGRYNEQFF
DNA: TGTGCCAGCAGAAGCGGACTAGCGGGGAGATACAATGAGCAGTTCTTC

size: few
J: TRBJ2-7
D: .
V: TRBV12-3/TRBV12-4
CDR3: CASSYRGAGEQYF
DNA: TGTGCCAGCAGTTACAGGGGCGCGGGGGAGCAGTACTTC

size: few
J: TRBJ1-2
D: .
V: TRBV20-1
CDR3: CSASTNINYGYTF
DNA: TGCAGTGCCTCGACAAACATTAACTATGGCTACACCTTC

size: many
J: TRBJ2-1
D: .
V: TRBV28
CDR3: CASSLCRDKGHNEQFF
DNA: TGTGCCAGCAGTTTATGTAGGGACAAGGGCCACAATGAGCAGTTCTTC

size: many
J: TRBJ2-3
D: .
V: TRBV7-2
CDR3: CASSLWAADTQYF
DNA: TGTGCCAGCAGCTTATGGGCGGCAGATACGCAGTATTTT

size: many
J: TRBJ1-1
D: TRBD1
V: TRBV11-2
CDR3: CASSLDRVGTEAFF
DNA: TGTGCCAGCAGCTTGGACAGGGTTGGCACTGAAGCTTTCTTT

size: few
J: TRBJ2-2
D: TRBD2
V: TRBV6-5
CDR3: CASSTEAGTSYTGELFF
DNA: TGTGCCAGCAGTACCGAGGCCGGGACTAGCTACACCGGGGAGCTGTTTTTT

size: few
J: TRBJ1-4
D: TRBD1
V: TRBV12-3/TRBV12-4
CDR3: CASSLAGQLNEKLFF
DNA: TGTGCCAGCAGTTTAGCGGGACAGCTTAATGAAAAACTGTTTTTT

size: few
J: TRBJ1-1
D: TRBD1
V: TRBV4-2
CDR3: CASSQLTDREAGMNTEAFF
DNA: TGTGCCAGCAGCCAGCTAACAGACAGGGAAGCGGGTATGAACACTGAAGCTTTCTTT

size: many
J: TRBJ2-2
D: .
V: TRBV11-2
CDR3: CASSEGRNTGELFF
DNA: TGTGCCAGCAGCGAAGGAAGGAACACCGGGGAGCTGTTTTTT

size: .
J: TRBJ1-1
D: .
V: TRBV15
CDR3: CATSEAMNTEAFF
DNA: TGTGCCACCAGCGAGGCGATGAACACTGAAGCTTTCTTT

size: many
J: TRBJ2-5
D: .
V: TRBV6-2/TRBV6-3
CDR3: CASRARDTYLGTQYF
DNA: TGTGCCAGCAGAGCAAGGGACACGTATCTTGGGACCCAGTACTTC

size: few
J: TRBJ2-5
D: TRBD2
V: TRBV20-1
CDR3: CSWVGREGIGTQYF
DNA: TGCAGTTGGGTCGGCAGGGAGGGGATCGGGACCCAGTACTTC

size: many
J: TRBJ1-4
D: .
V: TRBV28
CDR3: CASSFLRTSTNEKLFF
DNA: TGTGCCAGCAGTTTTCTTCGGACATCAACTAATGAAAAACTGTTTTTT

size: .
J: TRBJ1-2
D: TRBD1
V: TRBV12-3/TRBV12-4
CDR3: CASSLQGGAYGYTF
DNA: TGTGCCAGCAGTCTACAGGGGGGCGCATATGGCTACACCTTC

size: .
J: TRBJ1-2
D: .
V: TRBV20-1
CDR3: CSARDNQDTYQDYGYTF
DNA: TGCAGTGCTAGAGATAATCAGGATACCTACCAGGACTATGGCTACACCTTC

size: many
J: TRBJ2-7
D: TRBD2
V: TRBV5-4
CDR3: CASSPSGTSGGVDEYF
DNA: TGTGCCAGCAGCCCCTCCGGGACTAGCGGGGGGGTTGACGAGTACTTC

size: many
J: TRBJ2-3
D: TRBD2
V: TRBV7-3
CDR3: CASSFLPSRGGDTQYF
DNA: TGTGCCAGCAGCTTTCTCCCCTCGCGGGGGGGAGATACGCAGTATTTT

size: many
J: TRBJ2-5
D: .
V: TRBV7-9
CDR3: CASSLVWTDETQYF
DNA: TGTGCCAGCAGCTTAGTGTGGACAGACGAGACCCAGTACTTC

size: many
J: TRBJ1-1
D: TRBD1
V: TRBV4-1
CDR3: CASSQETGTGGAGPEAFF
DNA: TGCGCCAGCAGCCAAGAAACCGGGACAGGGGGCGCCGGGCCTGAAGCTTTCTTT

size: many
J: TRBJ2-1
D: .
V: TRBV7-8
CDR3: CASSSYGGQSNEQFF
DNA: TGTGCCAGCAGCTCCTACGGGGGACAGTCAAATGAGCAGTTCTTC

size: many
J: TRBJ2-1
D: .
V: TRBV6-5
CDR3: CASSFDWSSYNEQFF
DNA: TGTGCCAGCAGTTTCGACTGGAGCTCCTACAATGAGCAGTTCTTC

size: .
J: TRBJ2-7
D: TRBD2
V: TRBV15
CDR3: CATSRVGTSGVSYEQYF
DNA: TGTGCCACCAGCAGAGTTGGAACTAGCGGGGTATCCTACGAGCAGTACTTC

size: .
J: TRBJ1-6
D: .
V: TRBV7-2
CDR3: CASSLAGRVASPLHF
DNA: TGTGCCAGCAGCTTAGCAGGCAGGGTAGCCTCACCCCTCCACTTT

size: .
J: TRBJ1-2
D: .
V: TRBV6-5
CDR3: CASRPHRGPDGYTF
DNA: TGTGCCAGCAGGCCCCATAGAGGGCCGGATGGCTACACCTTC

size: many
J: TRBJ2-3
D: .
V: TRBV7-2
CDR3: CASSLAILAGDTQYF
DNA: TGTGCCAGCAGCTTAGCGATACTAGCCGGAGATACGCAGTATTTT

size: .
J: TRBJ2-5
D: TRBD2
V: TRBV20-1
CDR3: CSARDQRTSGDETQYF
DNA: TGCAGTGCTAGAGATCAGAGGACTAGCGGGGACGAGACCCAGTACTTC

size: many
J: TRBJ2-2
D: .
V: TRBV5-4
CDR3: CASSPVQPDTGELFF
DNA: TGTGCCAGCAGCCCGGTCCAGCCTGACACCGGGGAGCTGTTTTTT

size: many
J: TRBJ1-1
D: .
V: TRBV11-2
CDR3: CASNPPMNTEAFF
DNA: TGTGCCAGCAACCCCCCAATGAACACTGAAGCTTTCTTT

size: many
J: TRBJ1-5
D: .
V: TRBV4-3
CDR3: CASSQEAWRNQPQHF
DNA: TGCGCCAGCAGCCAAGAGGCGTGGAGGAATCAGCCCCAGCATTTT

size: many
J: TRBJ2-7
D: .
V: TRBV10-2
CDR3: CASSEVAYEQYF
DNA: TGCGCCAGCAGTGAAGTGGCCTACGAGCAGTACTTC